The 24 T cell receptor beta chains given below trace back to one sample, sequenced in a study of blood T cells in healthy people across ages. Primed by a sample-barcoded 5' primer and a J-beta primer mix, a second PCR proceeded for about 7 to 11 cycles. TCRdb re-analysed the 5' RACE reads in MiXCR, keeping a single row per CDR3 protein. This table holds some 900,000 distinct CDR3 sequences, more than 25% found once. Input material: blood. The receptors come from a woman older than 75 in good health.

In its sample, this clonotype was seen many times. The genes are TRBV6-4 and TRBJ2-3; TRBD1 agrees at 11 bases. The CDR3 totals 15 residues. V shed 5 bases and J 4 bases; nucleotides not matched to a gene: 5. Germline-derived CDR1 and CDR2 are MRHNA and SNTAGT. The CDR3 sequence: CASSLGQGAADTQYF. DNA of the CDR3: TGTGCCAGCAGTCTCGGACAGGGGGCGGCAGATACGCAGTATTTT.

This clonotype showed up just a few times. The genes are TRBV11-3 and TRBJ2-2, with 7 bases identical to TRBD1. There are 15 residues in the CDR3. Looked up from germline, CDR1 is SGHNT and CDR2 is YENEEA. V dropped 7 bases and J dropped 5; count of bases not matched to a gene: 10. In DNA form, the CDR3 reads TGTGCCAGCACCCCCCGACAGGGAAATACCGGGGAGCTGTTTTTT. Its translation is CASTPRQGNTGELFF.

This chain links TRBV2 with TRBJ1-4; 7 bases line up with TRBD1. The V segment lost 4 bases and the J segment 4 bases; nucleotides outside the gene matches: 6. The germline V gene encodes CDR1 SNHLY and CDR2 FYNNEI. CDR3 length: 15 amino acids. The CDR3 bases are TGTGCCAGCAGTGGGGAACAGGGGTTTAATGAAAAACTGTTTTTT. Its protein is CASSGEQGFNEKLFF.

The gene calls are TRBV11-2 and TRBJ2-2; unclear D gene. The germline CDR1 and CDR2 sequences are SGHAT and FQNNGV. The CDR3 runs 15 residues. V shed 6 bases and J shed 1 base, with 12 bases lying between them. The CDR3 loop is CASRTSEVNTGELFF. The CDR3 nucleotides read TGTGCCAGCAGAACCTCAGAGGTGAACACCGGGGAGCTGTTTTTT. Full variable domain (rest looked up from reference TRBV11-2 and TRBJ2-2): EAGVAQSPRYKIIEKRQSVAFWCNPISGHATLYWYQQILGQGPKLLIQFQNNGVVDDSQLPKDRFSAERLKGVDSTLKIQPAKLEDSAVYLCASRTSEVNTGELFFGEGSRLTVL.

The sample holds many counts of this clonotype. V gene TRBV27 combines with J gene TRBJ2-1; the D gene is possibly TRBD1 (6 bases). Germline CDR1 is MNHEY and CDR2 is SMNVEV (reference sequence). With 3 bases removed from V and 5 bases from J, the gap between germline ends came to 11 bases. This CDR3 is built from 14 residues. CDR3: CASSFWGPNNEQFF. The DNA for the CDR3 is TGTGCCAGCAGTTTTTGGGGGCCCAACAATGAGCAGTTCTTC.

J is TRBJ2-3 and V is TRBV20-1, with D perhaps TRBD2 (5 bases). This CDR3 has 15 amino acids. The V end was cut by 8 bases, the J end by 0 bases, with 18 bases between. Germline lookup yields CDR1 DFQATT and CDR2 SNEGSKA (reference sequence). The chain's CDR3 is CSTTPTRGSTDTQYF. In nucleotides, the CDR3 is TGCAGTACTACACCCACCCGGGGTAGCACAGATACGCAGTATTTT.

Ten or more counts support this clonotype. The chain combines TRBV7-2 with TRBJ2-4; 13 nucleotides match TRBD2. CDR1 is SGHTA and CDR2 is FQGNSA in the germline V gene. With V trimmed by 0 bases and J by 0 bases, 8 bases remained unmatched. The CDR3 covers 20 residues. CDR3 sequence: CASSLAGLAGDPLAKNIQYF. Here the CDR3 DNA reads TGTGCCAGCAGCTTAGCAGGACTAGCGGGGGATCCACTAGCCAAAAACATTCAGTACTTC.

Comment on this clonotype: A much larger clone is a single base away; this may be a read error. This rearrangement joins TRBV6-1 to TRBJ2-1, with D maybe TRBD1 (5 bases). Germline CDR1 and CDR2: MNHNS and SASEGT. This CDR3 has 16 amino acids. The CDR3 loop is CTSSEAHSRTGNEQFF. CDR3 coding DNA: TGTACCAGCAGTGAAGCCCACTCAAGAACAGGCAATGAGCAGTTCTTC.

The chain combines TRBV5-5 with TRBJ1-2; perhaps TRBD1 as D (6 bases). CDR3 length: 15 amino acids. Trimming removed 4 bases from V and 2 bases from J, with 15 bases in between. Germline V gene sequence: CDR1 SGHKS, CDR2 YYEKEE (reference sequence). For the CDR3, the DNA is TGTGCCAGCAGCCCTACCGGGACACCGAACTATGGCTACACCTTC. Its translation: CASSPTGTPNYGYTF.

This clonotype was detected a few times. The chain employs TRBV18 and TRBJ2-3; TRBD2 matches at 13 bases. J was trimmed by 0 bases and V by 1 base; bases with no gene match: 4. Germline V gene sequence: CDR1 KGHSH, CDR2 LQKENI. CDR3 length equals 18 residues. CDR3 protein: CASSPRTSGGSSTDTQYF. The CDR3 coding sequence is TGTGCCAGCTCACCACGGACTAGCGGGGGCTCTAGCACAGATACGCAGTATTTT.

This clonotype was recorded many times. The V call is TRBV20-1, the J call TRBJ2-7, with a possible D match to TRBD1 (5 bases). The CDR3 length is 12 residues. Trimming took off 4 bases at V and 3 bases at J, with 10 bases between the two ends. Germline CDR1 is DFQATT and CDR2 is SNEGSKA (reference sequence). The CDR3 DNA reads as TGCAGTGCTACCCAGGGTCTCTACGAGCAGTACTTC. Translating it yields CSATQGLYEQYF.

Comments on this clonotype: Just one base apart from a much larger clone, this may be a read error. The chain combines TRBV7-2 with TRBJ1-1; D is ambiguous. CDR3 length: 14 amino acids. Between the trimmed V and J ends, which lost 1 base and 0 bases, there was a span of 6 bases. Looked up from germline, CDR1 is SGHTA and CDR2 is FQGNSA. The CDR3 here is CASSLGHVNTEAFF. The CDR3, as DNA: TGTGCCAGCAGCTTAGGACACGTGAACACTGAAGCTTTCTTT.

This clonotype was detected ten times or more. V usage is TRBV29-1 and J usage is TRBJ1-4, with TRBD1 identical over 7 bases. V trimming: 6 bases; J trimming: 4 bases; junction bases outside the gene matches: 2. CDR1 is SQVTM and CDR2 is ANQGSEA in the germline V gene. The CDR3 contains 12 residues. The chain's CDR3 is CSVRDSNEKLFF. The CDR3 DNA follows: TGCAGCGTGCGGGACAGTAATGAAAAACTGTTTTTT.

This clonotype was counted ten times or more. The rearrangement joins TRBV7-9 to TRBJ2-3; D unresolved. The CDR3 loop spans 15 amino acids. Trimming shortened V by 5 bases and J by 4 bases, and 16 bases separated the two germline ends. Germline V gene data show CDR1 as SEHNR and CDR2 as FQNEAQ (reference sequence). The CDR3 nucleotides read TGTGCCAGCAGCAAAGACACCGTTCGGCCAGATACGCAGTATTTT. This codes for CASSKDTVRPDTQYF.

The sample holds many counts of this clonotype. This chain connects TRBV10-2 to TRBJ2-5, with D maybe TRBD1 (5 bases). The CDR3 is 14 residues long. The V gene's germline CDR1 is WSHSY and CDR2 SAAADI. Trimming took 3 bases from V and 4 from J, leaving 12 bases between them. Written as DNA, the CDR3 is TGCGCCAGCAGTGACGGTTACCAGGGAGAGACCCAGTACTTC. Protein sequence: CASSDGYQGETQYF.

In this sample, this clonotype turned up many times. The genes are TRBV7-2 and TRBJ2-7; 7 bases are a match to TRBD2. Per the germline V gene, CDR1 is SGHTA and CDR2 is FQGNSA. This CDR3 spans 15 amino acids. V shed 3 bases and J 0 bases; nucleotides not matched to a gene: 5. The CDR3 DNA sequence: TGTGCCAGCAGCTTTGGAGCGGGGACCTCCTACGAGCAGTACTTC. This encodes CASSFGAGTSYEQYF.

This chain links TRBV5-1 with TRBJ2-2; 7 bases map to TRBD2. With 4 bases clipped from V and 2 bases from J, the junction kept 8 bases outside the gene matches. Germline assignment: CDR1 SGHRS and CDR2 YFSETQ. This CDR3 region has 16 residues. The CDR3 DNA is TGCGCCAGCAGCCCCGGAGCGGGACCTAACACCGGGGAGCTGTTTTTT. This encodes CASSPGAGPNTGELFF. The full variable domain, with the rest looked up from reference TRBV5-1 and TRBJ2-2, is KAGVTQTPRYLIKTRGQQVTLSCSPISGHRSVSWYQQTPGQGLQFLFEYFSETQRNKGNFPGRFSGRQFSNSRSEMNVSTLELGDSALYLCASSPGAGPNTGELFFGEGSRLTVL.

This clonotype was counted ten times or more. In DNA, the CDR3 is TGTGCCAGCAGCGCTGCCGGGACACCCGGCACAGATACGCAGTATTTT. Translated: CASSAAGTPGTDTQYF. The genes are TRBV9 and TRBJ2-3; TRBD1 might be the D (6 bases). V was clipped by 3 bases and J by 1 base, with 15 bases between them. This CDR3 has 16 amino acids. Germline CDR1 reads SGDLS; CDR2 reads YYNGEE.

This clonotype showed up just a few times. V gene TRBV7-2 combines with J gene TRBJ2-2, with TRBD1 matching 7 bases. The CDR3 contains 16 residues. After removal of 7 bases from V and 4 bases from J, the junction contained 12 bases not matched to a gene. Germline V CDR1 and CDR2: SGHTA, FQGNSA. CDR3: CASNFTPGTATGELFF. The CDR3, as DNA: TGTGCCAGCAACTTCACGCCCGGGACAGCCACCGGGGAGCTGTTTTTT. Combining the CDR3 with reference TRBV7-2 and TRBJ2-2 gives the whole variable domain GAGVSQSPSNKVTEKGKDVELRCDPISGHTALYWYRQSLGQGLEFLIYFQGNSAPDKSGLPSDRFSAERTGGSVSTLTIQRTQQEDSAVYLCASNFTPGTATGELFFGEGSRLTVL.

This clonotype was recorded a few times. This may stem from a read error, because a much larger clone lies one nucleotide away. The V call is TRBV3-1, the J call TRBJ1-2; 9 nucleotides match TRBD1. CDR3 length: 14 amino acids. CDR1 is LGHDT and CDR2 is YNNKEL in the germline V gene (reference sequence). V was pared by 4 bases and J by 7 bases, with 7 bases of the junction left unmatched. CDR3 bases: TGTGCCAGCAGCCCCCTCGACAGGGGGGCTGGCTACACCTTC. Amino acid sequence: CASSPLDRGAGYTF. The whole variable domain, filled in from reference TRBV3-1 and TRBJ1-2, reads DTAVSQTPKYLVTQMGNDKSIKCEQNLGHDTMYWYKQDSKKFLKIMFSYNNKELIINETVPNRFSPKSPDKAHLNLHINSLELGDSAVYFCASSPLDRGAGYTFGSGTRLTVV.

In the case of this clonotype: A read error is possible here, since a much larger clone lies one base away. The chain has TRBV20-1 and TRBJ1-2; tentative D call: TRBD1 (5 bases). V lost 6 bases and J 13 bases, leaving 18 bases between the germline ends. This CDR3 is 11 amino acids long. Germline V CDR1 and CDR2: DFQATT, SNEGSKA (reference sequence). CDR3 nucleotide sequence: TGCAGTGCCCTGAAGGACGGGGCCGGCACCTTC. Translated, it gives CSALKDGAGTF.

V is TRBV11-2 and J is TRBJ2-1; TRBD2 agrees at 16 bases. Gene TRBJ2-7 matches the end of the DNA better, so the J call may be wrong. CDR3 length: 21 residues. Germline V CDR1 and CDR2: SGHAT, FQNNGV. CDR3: CASSSRAGTSGGGISYNEQYF. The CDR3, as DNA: TGTGCCAGCAGCTCCCGTGCCGGGACTAGCGGGGGGGGGATCTCCTACAATGAGCAGTACTTC.

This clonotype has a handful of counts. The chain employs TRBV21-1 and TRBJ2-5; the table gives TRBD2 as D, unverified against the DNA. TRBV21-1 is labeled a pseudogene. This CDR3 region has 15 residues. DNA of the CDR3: TGTGCCAGCAGCCCCCTCCCGCTAGACCAAGAGACCCAGTACTTC. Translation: CASSPLPLDQETQYF.

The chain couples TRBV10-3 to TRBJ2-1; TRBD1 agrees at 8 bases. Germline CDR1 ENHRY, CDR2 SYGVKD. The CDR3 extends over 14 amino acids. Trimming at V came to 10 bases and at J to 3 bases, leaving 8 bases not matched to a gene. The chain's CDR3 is CATDGQGFYNEQFF. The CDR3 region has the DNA TGTGCCACCGACGGACAGGGCTTCTACAATGAGCAGTTCTTC.